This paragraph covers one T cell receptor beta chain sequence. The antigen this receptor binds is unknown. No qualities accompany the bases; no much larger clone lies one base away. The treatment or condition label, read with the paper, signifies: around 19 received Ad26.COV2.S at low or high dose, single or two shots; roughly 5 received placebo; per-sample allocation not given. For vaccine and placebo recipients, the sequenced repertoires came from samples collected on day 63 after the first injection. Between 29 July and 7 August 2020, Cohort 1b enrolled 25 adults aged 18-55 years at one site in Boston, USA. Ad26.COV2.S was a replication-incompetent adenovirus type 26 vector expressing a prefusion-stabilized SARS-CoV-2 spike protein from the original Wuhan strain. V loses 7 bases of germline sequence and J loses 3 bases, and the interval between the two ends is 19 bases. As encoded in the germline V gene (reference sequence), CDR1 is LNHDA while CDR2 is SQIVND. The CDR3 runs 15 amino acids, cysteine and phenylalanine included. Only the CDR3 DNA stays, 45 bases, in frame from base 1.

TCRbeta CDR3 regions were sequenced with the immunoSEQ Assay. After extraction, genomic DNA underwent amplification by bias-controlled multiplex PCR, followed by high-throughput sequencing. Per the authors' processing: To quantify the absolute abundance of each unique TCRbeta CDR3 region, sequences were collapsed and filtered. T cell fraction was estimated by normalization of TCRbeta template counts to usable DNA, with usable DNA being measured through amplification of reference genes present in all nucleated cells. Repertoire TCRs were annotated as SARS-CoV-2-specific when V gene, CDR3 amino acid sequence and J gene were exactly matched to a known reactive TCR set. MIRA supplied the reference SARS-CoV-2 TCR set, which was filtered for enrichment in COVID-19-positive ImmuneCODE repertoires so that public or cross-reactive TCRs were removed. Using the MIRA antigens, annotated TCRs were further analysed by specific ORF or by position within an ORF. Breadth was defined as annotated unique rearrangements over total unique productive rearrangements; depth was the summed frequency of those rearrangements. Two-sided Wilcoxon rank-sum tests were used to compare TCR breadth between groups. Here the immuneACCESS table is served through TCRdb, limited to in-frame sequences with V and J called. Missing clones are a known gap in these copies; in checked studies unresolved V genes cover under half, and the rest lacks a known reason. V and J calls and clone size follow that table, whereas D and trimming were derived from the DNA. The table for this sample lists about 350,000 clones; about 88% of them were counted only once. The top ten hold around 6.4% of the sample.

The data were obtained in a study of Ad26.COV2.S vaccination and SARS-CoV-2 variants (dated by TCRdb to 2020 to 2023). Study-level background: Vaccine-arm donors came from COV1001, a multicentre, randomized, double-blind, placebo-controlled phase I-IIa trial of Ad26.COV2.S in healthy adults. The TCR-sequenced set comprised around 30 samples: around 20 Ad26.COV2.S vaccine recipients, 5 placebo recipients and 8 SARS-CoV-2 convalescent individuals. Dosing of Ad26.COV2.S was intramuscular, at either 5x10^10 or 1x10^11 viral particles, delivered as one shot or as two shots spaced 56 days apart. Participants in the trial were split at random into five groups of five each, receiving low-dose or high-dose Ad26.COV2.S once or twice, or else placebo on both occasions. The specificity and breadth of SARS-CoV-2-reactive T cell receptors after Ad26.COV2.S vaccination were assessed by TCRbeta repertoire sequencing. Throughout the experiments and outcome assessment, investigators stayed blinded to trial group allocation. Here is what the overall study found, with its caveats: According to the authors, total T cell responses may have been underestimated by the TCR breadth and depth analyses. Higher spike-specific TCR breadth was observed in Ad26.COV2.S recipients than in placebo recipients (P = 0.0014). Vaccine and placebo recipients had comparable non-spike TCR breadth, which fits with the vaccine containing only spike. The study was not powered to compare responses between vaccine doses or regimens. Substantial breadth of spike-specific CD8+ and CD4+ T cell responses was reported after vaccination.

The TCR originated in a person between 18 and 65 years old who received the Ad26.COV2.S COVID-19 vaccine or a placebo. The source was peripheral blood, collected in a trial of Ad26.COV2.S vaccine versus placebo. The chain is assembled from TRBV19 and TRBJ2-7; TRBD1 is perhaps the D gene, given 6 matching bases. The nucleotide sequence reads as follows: TGTGCCAGTACTGCATGGGGGCCCCTCGGCTACGAGCAGTACTTC. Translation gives CASTAWGPLGYEQYF.